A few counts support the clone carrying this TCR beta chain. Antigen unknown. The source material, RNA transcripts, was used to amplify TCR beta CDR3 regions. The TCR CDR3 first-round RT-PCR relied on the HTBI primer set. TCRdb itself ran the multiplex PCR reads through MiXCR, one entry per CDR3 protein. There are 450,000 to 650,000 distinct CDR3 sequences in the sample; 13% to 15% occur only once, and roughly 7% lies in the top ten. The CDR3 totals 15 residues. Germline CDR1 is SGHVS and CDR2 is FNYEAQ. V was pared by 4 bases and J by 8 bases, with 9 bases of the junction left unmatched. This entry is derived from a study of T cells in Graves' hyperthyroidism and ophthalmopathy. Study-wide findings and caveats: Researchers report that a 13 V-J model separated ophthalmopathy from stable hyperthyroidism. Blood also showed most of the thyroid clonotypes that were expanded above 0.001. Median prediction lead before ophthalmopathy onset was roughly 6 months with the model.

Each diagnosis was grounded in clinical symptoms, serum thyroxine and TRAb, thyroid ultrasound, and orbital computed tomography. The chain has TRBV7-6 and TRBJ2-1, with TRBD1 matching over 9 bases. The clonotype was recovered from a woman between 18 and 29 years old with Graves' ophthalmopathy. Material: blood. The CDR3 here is CASSSTGGGQYEQFF. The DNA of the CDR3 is TGTGCCAGCAGCTCAACAGGGGGCGGACAATATGAGCAGTTCTTC.